One and the same sample provided the 20 T cell receptor beta chains below, sequenced in a study of graft-versus-host responses after intestinal transplantation. Some clones are missing from TCRdb's copy, which holds only in-frame ones; the method was immunoSEQ multiplex PCR. The table records more than 45,000 clones, around nine tenths of them present only once. The material sequenced was PBMCs, taken about 120 days after intestinal transplantation. These receptors came from a human patient who received an intestinal transplant, so some T cells may come from the graft donor.

V gene TRBV7-6 combines with J gene TRBJ2-3; 8 bases agree with TRBD2. Germline CDR1 SGHVS, CDR2 FNYEAQ. The CDR3 sequence is 15 residues long. J gave up 4 bases and V 1 base, and 4 bases lay outside the gene matches. CDR3: CASSLGGGPSDTQYF. The CDR3 nucleotides are TGTGCCAGCAGCTTAGGCGGGGGGCCTTCAGATACGCAGTATTTT. Full variable domain (remainder filled in from reference TRBV7-6 and TRBJ2-3): GAGVSQSPRYKVTKRGQDVALRCDPISGHVSLYWYRQALGQGPEFLTYFNYEAQQDKSGLPNDRFSAERPEGSISTLTIQRTEQRDSAMYRCASSLGGGPSDTQYFGPGTRLTVL.

J is TRBJ2-5 and V is TRBV2, with 9 positions matching TRBD2. With 6 bases clipped from V and 4 bases from J, the junction kept 6 bases outside the gene matches. The CDR3 is 14 amino acids. Germline V gives CDR1 SNHLY, CDR2 FYNNEI. The chain's CDR3 is CASRGLASGETQYF. The CDR3 region has the DNA TGTGCCAGCAGGGGACTAGCTTCGGGAGAGACCCAGTACTTC.

CDR3 loop: CASSPVGQETQYF. The CDR3 DNA reads TGCGCCAGCAGCCCGGTGGGGCAAGAGACCCAGTACTTC. The chain couples TRBV4-1 to TRBJ2-5; D gene uncertain. The CDR3 runs 13 residues. V was shortened by 4 bases and J by 2 bases, with 8 bases between the two germline ends. Germline-derived CDR1 and CDR2 are MGHRA and YSYEKL.

This chain joins TRBV4-2 and TRBJ2-4, with D perhaps being TRBD1 or TRBD2 (5 bases each). V was pared by 2 bases and J by 0 bases, with 11 bases between. The CDR3 is made up of 16 amino acids. Per the germline V gene, CDR1 is LGHNA and CDR2 is YNFKEQ. CDR3 residues: CASSQRGVAAKNIQYF. The CDR3, as DNA: TGTGCCAGCAGCCAAAGAGGGGTAGCAGCCAAAAACATTCAGTACTTC.

The J gene is TRBJ1-5, the V gene TRBV15; the match to TRBD1 covers 8 bases. CDR3 length: 14 amino acids. Germline V CDR1 and CDR2: LNHNV, YYDKDF (reference sequence). V shed 3 bases and J 5 bases; nucleotides not matched to a gene: 3. The CDR3 reads CATSSRQGYQPQHF. As DNA, the CDR3 is TGTGCCACCAGCAGTCGACAGGGGTATCAGCCCCAGCATTTT.

The chain carries TRBV5-5 and TRBJ1-6; 7 bases align to TRBD1. Looked up from germline, CDR1 is SGHKS and CDR2 is YYEKEE (reference sequence). The V gene end was trimmed by 4 bases and the J gene end by 8 bases; junction bases not matched to a gene: 3. The CDR3 is 13 residues long. CDR3 sequence: CASSPDRDSPLHF. CDR3 DNA: TGTGCCAGCAGCCCCGACAGGGATTCACCCCTCCACTTT.

The chain uses TRBV27 and TRBJ1-5; TRBD1 is a possible D gene (5 bases). This CDR3 region has 16 residues. Germline V gene lookup returns CDR1 MNHEY and CDR2 SMNVEV (reference sequence). The V and J ends lost 5 bases and 7 bases respectively, with 21 bases between them. CDR3 bases: TGTGCCAGCAGTCAGGCCCCCGGGACCTACGGACAGCCCCAGCATTTT. Translated: CASSQAPGTYGQPQHF.

This chain uses TRBV2 with TRBJ2-3; D call uncertain. Trimming stripped 4 bases from V and 1 base from J, with 6 bases between. The CDR3 extends over 13 amino acids. Germline V gives CDR1 SNHLY, CDR2 FYNNEI. CDR3 loop: CASSGGGTDTQYF. Here the CDR3 DNA reads TGTGCCAGCAGTGGTGGGGGCACAGATACGCAGTATTTT. The whole variable domain, filled in from reference TRBV2 and TRBJ2-3, reads EPEVTQTPSHQVTQMGQEVILRCVPISNHLYFYWYRQILGQKVEFLVSFYNNEISEKSEIFDDQFSVERPDGSNFTLKIRSTKLEDSAMYFCASSGGGTDTQYFGPGTRLTVL.

This chain connects TRBV18 to TRBJ2-7; D not resolved. Trimming removed 0 bases from V and 5 bases from J, with 11 bases in between. There are 14 residues in the CDR3. The V gene's germline CDR1 is KGHSH and CDR2 LQKENI. CDR3 region: CASSPPSARDEQYF. CDR3 nucleotides: TGTGCCAGCTCACCACCGTCGGCTAGGGACGAGCAGTACTTC.

The chain has TRBV11-2 and TRBJ1-4, with 7 nucleotides matching TRBD1. This CDR3 is 16 amino acids long. The germline gives CDR1 SGHAT, CDR2 FQNNGV. V dropped 7 bases and J dropped 7; count of bases not matched to a gene: 15. The CDR3 DNA reads as TGTGCCAGCACCGCGACAGGGCTTACTTTTGGTGAAAAACTGTTTTTT. The encoded protein is CASTATGLTFGEKLFF. Together with reference TRBV11-2 and TRBJ1-4, the CDR3 gives the full variable domain: EAGVAQSPRYKIIEKRQSVAFWCNPISGHATLYWYQQILGQGPKLLIQFQNNGVVDDSQLPKDRFSAERLKGVDSTLKIQPAKLEDSAVYLCASTATGLTFGEKLFFGSGTQLSVL.

The J gene is TRBJ2-1, the V gene TRBV12-5; D not resolved. Germline V lookup: CDR1 LGHNT, CDR2 FRNRAP. V lost 0 bases and J lost 2, with 2 bases in between. This CDR3 spans 13 amino acids. CDR3 coding DNA: TGTGCTAGTGGTTTGGTACCCTACAATGAGCAGTTCTTC. Translated, it gives CASGLVPYNEQFF.

V gene TRBV7-6 combines with J gene TRBJ1-1; D is unclear. Germline V CDR1 and CDR2: SGHVS, FNYEAQ. Trimming cost V 0 bases and J 3 bases, with 5 bases left between them. This CDR3 spans 13 amino acids. CDR3 nucleotide sequence: TGTGCCAGCAGCTTAGCGCTGTACACTGAAGCTTTCTTT. It encodes CASSLALYTEAFF.

The genes are TRBV9 and TRBJ2-3; D call uncertain. With 0 bases removed from V and 8 bases from J, the gap between germline ends came to 7 bases. The CDR3 consists of 12 residues. Germline V gene lookup returns CDR1 SGDLS and CDR2 YYNGEE. The DNA for the CDR3 is TGTGCCAGCAGCGTAGTCACGGGTACGCAGTATTTT. It encodes CASSVVTGTQYF.

J is TRBJ2-3 and V is TRBV10-3, with D maybe TRBD2 (5 bases). Germline CDR1 reads ENHRY; CDR2 reads SYGVKD. The CDR3 has 16 residues. Trimming stripped 4 bases from V and 2 bases from J, with 16 bases between. The CDR3 nucleotides are TGTGCCATCAGTGGGAAAAACGGGGTAGCCACAGATACGCAGTATTTT. Translation gives CAISGKNGVATDTQYF.

The chain joins TRBV5-1 to TRBJ2-4; 10 bases map to TRBD1. CDR1 is SGHRS and CDR2 is YFSETQ in the germline V gene. The CDR3 covers 16 residues. The trim removed 4 bases at V and 2 bases at J, leaving 6 bases unmatched. CDR3 sequence: CASSPRQGASKNIQYF. For the CDR3, the DNA is TGCGCCAGCAGCCCTCGACAGGGGGCATCCAAAAACATTCAGTACTTC. Looking up the rest from reference TRBV5-1 and TRBJ2-4 gives the full variable domain: KAGVTQTPRYLIKTRGQQVTLSCSPISGHRSVSWYQQTPGQGLQFLFEYFSETQRNKGNFPGRFSGRQFSNSRSEMNVSTLELGDSALYLCASSPRQGASKNIQYFGAGTRLSVL.

The rearrangement links TRBV9 to TRBJ2-2; TRBD2 is a possible D gene (6 bases). The CDR3 is 15 residues long. V dropped 0 bases and J dropped 5 bases, with 11 bases sitting between them. From germline, CDR1 is SGDLS and CDR2 YYNGEE. The CDR3 region has the DNA TGTGCCAGCAGCGTAGGTGGGAGGTTTACCGGGGAGCTGTTTTTT. This gives the protein CASSVGGRFTGELFF.

The J gene is TRBJ2-7, the V gene TRBV6-1, with 8 bases matching TRBD1. This CDR3 is 14 amino acids long. V shed 2 bases and J 2 bases; nucleotides not matched to a gene: 2. Germline CDR1 is MNHNS and CDR2 is SASEGT. CDR3 nucleotides: TGTGCCAGCAGTGAACCCAGGGGGCCCTACGAGCAGTACTTC. It is translated as CASSEPRGPYEQYF.

The V and J genes are TRBV4-2 and TRBJ2-1; 13 bases line up with TRBD2. This CDR3 contains 15 residues. Germline V gene lookup returns CDR1 LGHNA and CDR2 YNFKEQ. The J segment lost 8 bases and the V segment lost 0 bases, leaving 1 base of the junction unmatched. The DNA of the CDR3 is TGTGCCAGCAGCCAAGAACTAGCGGGAGGGGATGAGCAGTTCTTC. This gives the protein CASSQELAGGDEQFF.

The rearrangement joins TRBV2 to TRBJ2-1; D remains unclear. The CDR3 is made up of 12 amino acids. CDR1 and CDR2 (germline): SNHLY, FYNNEI. V was clipped by 8 bases and J by 7 bases, with 12 bases between them. CDR3 region: CASENLLNEQFF. Here the CDR3 DNA reads TGTGCCAGCGAAAACCTTTTAAATGAGCAGTTCTTC.

This clone was observed a single time. The chain links TRBV2 to TRBJ1-3; D unclear. Germline CDR1 is SNHLY and CDR2 is FYNNEI. V was clipped by 5 bases and J by 2 bases, with 10 bases between them. The CDR3 is made up of 14 amino acids. CDR3 region: CASSLDTAGNTIYF. CDR3 DNA: TGTGCCAGCAGTCTAGACACCGCTGGAAACACCATATATTTT.